The clone carrying this T cell receptor (beta chain) has just one count. The antigen is undetermined. The sample originates from a study of cytomegalovirus exposure and HLA in healthy donors. Study-level background: HLA-typed donors were the source of about 81 million unique TCRs held in an early data release.

The J segment lost 2 bases and the V segment lost 0 bases, leaving 3 bases of the junction unmatched. Per the germline V gene, CDR1 is LNHNV and CDR2 is YYDKDF (reference sequence). This CDR3 has 16 residues. Study observations and caveats: Generally TCR sequences proved uncommon, though certain public TCRs appeared in numerous donors.

With 60 Vbeta and 13 Jbeta primers, the PCR was carried out. Repertoires were generated with immunoSEQ multiplex PCR, while TCRdb's copy carries only in-frame clones and drops some. This table has roughly 100,000 clones, around three quarters appearing once. This receptor was identified in a woman under 30 in good health and CMV-seropositive. The genes are TRBV15 and TRBJ2-3; TRBD2 matches at 9 bases. Sequences were obtained from PBMCs. The chain's CDR3 is CATSRDGTSLTDTQYF. In nucleotides, the CDR3 is TGTGCCACCAGCAGAGATGGGACTAGCCTCACAGATACGCAGTATTTT.